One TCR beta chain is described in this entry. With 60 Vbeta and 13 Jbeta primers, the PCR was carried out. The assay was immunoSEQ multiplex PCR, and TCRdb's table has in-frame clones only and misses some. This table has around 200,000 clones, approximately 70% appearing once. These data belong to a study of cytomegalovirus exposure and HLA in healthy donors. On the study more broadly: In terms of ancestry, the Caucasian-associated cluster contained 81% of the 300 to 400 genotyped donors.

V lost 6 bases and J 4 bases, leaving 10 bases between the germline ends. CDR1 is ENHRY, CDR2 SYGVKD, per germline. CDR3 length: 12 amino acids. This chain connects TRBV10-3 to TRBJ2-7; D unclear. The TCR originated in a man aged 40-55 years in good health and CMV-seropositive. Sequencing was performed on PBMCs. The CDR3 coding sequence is TGTGCCATCAGCCCCAACGAGTACGAGCAGTACTTC. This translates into CAISPNEYEQYF.